Here is one T cell receptor beta chain with its context. The antigen remains undetermined. The sample comes from a study of T cell responses to AZD1222 COVID-19 vaccine. The ends were cut back, 6 bases at V and 2 bases at J, with 16 bases in the middle. The CDR3 covers 16 residues. Germline CDR1 SNHLY, CDR2 FYNNEI. Sequencing used immunoSEQ multiplex PCR; TCRdb keeps in-frame clones, though not all of them. The repertoire holds 100,000 to 150,000 clones, over 75% seen once, with approximately 5.4% in the top ten. Broader study findings: Most donors were white British, females outnumbered males, and clonal diversity was possibly underestimated. Just a handful of AZD1222 recipients were seropositive at baseline. In the spike-specific TCR repertoire, nearly half reportedly target unmutated variant regions. Across the whole spike, CD4 TCRs peaked at regions 160-218 and 743-854.

The TCR originated in an adult in good health. The rearrangement joins TRBV2 to TRBJ2-2, with D unresolved. Sequencing used peripheral blood, obtained on day 0 of AZD1222 vaccination. This chain's CDR3 is CASSDRAQINTGELFF. The CDR3 DNA reads as TGTGCCAGCAGCGACCGGGCACAAATAAACACCGGGGAGCTGTTTTTT.